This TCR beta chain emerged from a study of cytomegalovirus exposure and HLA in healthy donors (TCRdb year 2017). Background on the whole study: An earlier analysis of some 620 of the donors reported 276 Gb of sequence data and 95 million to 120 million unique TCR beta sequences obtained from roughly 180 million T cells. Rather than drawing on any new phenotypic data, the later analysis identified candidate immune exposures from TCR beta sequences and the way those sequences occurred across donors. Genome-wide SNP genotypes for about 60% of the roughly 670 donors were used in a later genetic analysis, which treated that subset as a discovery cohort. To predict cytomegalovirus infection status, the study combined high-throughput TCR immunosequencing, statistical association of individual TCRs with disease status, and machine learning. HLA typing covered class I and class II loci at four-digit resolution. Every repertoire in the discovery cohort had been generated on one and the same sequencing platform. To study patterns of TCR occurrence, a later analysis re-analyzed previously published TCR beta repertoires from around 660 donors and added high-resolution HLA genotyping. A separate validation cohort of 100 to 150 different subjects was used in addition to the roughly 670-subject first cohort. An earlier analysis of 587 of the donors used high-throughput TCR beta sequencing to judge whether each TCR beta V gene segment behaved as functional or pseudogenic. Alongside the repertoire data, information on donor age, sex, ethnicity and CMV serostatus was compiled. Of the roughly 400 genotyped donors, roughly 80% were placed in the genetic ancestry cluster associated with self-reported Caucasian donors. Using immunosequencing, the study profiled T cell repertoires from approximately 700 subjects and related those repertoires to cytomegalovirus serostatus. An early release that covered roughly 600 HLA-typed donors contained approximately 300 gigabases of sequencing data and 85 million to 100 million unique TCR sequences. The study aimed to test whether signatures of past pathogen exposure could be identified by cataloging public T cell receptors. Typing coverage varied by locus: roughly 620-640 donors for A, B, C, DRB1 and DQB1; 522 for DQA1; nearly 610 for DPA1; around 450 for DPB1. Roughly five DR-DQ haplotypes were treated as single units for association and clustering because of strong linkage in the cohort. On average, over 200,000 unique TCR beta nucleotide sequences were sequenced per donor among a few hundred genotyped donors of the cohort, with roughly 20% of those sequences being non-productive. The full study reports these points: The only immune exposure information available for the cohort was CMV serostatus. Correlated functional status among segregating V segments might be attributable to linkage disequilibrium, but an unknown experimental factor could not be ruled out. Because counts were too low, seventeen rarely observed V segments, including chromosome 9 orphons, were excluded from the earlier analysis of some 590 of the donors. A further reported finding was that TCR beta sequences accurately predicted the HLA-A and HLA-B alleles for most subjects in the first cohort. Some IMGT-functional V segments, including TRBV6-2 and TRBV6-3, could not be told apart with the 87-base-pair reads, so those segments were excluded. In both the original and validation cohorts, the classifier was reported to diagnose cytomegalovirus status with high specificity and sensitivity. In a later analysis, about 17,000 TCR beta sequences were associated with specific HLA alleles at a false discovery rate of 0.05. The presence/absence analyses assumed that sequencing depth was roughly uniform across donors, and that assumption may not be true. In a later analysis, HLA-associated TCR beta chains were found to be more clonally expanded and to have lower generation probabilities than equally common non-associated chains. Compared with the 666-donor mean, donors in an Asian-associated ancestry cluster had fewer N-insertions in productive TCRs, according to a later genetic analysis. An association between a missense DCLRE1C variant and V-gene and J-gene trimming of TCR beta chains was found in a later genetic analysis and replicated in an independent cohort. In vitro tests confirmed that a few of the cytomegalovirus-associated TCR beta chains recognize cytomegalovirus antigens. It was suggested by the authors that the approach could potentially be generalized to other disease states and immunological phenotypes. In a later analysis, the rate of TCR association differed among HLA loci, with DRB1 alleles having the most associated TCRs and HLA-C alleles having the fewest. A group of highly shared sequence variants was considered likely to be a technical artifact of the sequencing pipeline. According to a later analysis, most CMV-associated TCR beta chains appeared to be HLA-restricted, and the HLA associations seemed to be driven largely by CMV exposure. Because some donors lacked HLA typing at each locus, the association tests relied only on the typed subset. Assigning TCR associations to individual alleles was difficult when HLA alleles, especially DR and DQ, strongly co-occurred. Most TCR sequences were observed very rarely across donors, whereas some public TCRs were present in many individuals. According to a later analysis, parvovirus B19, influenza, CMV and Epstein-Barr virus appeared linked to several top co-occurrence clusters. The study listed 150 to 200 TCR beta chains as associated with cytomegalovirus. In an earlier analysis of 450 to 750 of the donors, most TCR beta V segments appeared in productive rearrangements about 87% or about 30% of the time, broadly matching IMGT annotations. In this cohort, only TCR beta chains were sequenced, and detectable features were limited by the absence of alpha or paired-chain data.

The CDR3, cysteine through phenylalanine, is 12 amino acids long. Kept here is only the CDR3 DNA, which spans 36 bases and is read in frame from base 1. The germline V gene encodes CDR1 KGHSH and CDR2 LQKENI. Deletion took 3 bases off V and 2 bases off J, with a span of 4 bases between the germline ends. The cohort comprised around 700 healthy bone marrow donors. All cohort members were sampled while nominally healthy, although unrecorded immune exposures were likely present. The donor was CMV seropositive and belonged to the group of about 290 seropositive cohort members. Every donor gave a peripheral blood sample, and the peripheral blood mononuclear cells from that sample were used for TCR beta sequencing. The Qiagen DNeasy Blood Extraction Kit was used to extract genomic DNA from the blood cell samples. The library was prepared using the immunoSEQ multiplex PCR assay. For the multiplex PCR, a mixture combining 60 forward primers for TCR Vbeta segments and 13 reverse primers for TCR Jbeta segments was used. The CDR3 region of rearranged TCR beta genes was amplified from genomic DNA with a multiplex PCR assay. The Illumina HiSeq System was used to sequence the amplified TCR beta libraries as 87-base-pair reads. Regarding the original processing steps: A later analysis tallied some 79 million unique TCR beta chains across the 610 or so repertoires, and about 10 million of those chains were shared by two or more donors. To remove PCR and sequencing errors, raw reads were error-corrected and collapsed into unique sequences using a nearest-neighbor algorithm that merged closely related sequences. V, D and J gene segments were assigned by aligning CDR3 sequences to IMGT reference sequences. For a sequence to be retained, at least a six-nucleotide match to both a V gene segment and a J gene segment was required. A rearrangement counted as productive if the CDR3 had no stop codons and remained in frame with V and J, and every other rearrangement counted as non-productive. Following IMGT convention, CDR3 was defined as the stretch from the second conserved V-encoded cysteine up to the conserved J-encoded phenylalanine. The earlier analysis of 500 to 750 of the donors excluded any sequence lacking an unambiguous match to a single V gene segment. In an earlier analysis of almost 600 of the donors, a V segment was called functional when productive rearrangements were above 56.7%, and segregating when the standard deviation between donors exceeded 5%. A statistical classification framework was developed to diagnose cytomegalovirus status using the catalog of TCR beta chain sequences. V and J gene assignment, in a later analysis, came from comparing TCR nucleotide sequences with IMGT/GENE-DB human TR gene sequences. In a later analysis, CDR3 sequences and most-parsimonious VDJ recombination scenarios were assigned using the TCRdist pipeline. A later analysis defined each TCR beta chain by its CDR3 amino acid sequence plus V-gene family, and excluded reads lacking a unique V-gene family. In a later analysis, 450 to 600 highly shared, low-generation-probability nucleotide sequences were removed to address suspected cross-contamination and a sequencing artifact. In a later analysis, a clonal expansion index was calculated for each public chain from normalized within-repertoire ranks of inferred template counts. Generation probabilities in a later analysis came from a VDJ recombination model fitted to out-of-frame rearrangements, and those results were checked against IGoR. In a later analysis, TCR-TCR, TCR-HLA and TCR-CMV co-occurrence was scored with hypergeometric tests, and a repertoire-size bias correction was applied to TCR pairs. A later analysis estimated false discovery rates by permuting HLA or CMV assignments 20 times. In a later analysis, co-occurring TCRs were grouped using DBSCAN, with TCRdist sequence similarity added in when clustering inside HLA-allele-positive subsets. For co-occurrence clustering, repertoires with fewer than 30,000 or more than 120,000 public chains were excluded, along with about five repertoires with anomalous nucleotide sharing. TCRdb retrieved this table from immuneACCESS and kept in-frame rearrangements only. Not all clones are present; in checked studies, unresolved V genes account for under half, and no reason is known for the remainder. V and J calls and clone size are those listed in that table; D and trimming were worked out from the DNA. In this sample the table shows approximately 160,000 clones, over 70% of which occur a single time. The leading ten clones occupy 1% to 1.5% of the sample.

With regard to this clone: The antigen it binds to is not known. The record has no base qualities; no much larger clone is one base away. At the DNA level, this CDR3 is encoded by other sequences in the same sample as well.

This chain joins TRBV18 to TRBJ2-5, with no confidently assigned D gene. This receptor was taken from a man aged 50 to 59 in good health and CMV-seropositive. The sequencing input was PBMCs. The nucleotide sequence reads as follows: TGTGCCAGCTCACCTTCTCAAGAGACCCAGTACTTC. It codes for CASSPSQETQYF.